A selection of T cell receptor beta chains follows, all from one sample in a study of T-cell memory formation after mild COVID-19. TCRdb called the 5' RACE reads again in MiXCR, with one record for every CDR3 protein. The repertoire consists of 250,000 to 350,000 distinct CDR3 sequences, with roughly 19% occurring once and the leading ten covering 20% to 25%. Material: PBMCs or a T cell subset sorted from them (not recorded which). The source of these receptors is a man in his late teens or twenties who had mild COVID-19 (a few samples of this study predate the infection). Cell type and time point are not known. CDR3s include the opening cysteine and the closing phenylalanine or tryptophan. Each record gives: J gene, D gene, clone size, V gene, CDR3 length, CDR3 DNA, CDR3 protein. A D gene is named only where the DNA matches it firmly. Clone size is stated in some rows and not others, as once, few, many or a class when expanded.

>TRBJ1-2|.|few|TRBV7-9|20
TGTGCCAGCAGCTTAGTCGCCGCCATGTATCCGGGGGCGCGCGACTATGGCTACACCTTC
CASSLVAAMYPGARDYGYTF
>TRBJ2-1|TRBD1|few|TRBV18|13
TGTGCCAGCTCACAAACGACAGGGACGGAGCAGTTCTTC
CASSQTTGTEQFF
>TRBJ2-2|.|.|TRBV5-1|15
TGCGCCAGCAGCTTGGGGGGACCCCACACCGGGGAGCTGTTTTTT
CASSLGGPHTGELFF
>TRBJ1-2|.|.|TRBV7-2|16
TGTGCCAGCAGCTCCGGACAGCCCTTTACTAACTATGGCTACACCTTC
CASSSGQPFTNYGYTF
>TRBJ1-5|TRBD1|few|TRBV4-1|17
TGCGCCAGCAGCCAACGCACCGGGACAGGGGGAGGTCAGCCCCAGCATTTT
CASSQRTGTGGGQPQHF
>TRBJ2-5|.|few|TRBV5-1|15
TGCGCCAGCAGCTTGTTGTCGAGGAATGAAGAGACCCAGTACTTC
CASSLLSRNEETQYF
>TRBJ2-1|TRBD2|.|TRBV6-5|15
TGTGCCAGCAGTTCAAGCGGGGGGGGATTGTGGGAGCAGTTCTTC
CASSSSGGGLWEQFF
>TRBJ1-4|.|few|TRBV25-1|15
TGTGCCAGCAGTGAGTCGGGGGGGCGCAAGGAAAAACTGTTTTTT
CASSESGGRKEKLFF
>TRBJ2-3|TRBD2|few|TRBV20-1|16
TGCAGTGCTAGAGATCGCGAGCGGGGGGGCACAGATACGCAGTATTTT
CSARDRERGGTDTQYF
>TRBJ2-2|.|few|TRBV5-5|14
TGTGCCAGCAGCTTGTGGACAACCACCGGGGAGCTGTTTTTT
CASSLWTTTGELFF
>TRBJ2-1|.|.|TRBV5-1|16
TGCGCCAGCAGCTTGGGGGCTAGCCAATCCTACAATGAGCAGTTCTTC
CASSLGASQSYNEQFF
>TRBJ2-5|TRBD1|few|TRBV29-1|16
TGCAGCGTTGATGGCCTCAGACGGGACAGGGAAGAGACCCAGTACTTC
CSVDGLRRDREETQYF
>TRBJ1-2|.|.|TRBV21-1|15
TGTGCCAGCAGTTGGATCCCGTGGAGGGGGCATGGCTACACCTTC
CASSWIPWRGHGYTF
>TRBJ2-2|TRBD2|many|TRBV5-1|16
TGCGCCAGCTGGGTCGGACTAGCGGCGAACACCGGGGAGCTGTTTTTT
CASWVGLAANTGELFF
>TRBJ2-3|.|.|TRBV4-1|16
TGCGCCAGCAGCCAAGTAGGAGCACGGATCGCAGATACGCAGTATTTT
CASSQVGARIADTQYF
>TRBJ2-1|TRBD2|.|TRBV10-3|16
TGTGCCATCAGTGAGTCCGAAGCTAGCGGGGGCGATGAGCAGTTCTTC
CAISESEASGGDEQFF
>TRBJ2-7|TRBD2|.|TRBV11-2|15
TGTGCCAGCAGCTCACCTATAGCGGGAGTCCGCGAGCAGTACTTC
CASSSPIAGVREQYF
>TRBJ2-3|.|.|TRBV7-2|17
TGTGCCAGCAGCTCTCACGTCGGGGCGGCGACCTCAGATACGCAGTATTTT
CASSSHVGAATSDTQYF
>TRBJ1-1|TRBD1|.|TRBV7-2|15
TGTGCCAGCAGCGTAACGGGACAGGGGAGGACTGAAGCTTTCTTT
CASSVTGQGRTEAFF
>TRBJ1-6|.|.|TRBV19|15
TGTGCCAGTAGTATTGGGGTTTCGATTAATTCACCCCTCCACTTT
CASSIGVSINSPLHF
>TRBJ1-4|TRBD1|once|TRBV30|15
TGTGCCTGGAGTGTAAGGGACAGGTTCTTGGAAAAACTGTTTTTT
CAWSVRDRFLEKLFF
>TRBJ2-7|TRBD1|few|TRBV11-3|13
TGTGCCAGCAGCTTTGTACAGGGGAGCGAGCAGTACTTC
CASSFVQGSEQYF
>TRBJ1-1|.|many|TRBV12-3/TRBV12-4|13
TGTGCCAGCAGTGCCCGGGGTGGGACTGAAGCTTTCTTT
CASSARGGTEAFF
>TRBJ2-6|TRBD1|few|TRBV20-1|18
TGCAGTGCTAGAACCGGGACAGCAGGGGAATGGGGGGCCAACGTCCTGACTTTC
CSARTGTAGEWGANVLTF
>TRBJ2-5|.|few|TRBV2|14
TGTGCCAGCAGTGACCCCAGGTCCCAAGAGACCCAGTACTTC
CASSDPRSQETQYF
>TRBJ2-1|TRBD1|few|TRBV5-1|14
TGCGCCAGCAGCACACAGGGGAGTGAGGATGAGCAGTTCTTC
CASSTQGSEDEQFF
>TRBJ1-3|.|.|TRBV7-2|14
TGTGCCAGCAGCTTTTGGGTGTCTGGAAACACCATATATTTT
CASSFWVSGNTIYF
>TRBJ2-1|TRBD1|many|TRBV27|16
TGTGCCAGCAGTCCTTTTGGGGCAGGGGGTTATGATGAGCAGTTCTTC
CASSPFGAGGYDEQFF
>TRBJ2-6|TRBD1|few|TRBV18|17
TGTGCCAGCTCCTCCGGGACAGGGAATTCCGGGGCCAACGTCCTGACTTTC
CASSSGTGNSGANVLTF
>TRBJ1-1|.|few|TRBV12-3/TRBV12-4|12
TGTGCCAGCAGCTTAATGGGGAAAGAGGCTTTCTTT
CASSLMGKEAFF
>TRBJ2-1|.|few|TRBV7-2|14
TGTGCCAGCAGCTTAGCCGCGGAGTCCGGTGAGCAGTTCTTC
CASSLAAESGEQFF
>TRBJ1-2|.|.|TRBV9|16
TGTGCCAGCAGCCCAGGAGTTGGGACGACTAACTATGGCTACACCTTC
CASSPGVGTTNYGYTF
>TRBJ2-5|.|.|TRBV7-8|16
TGTGCCAGCAGCCCCGACCCGGAGCACATGCTAGAGACCCAGTACTTC
CASSPDPEHMLETQYF
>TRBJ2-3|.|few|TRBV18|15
TGTGCCAGCTCACCACCGGGGGAGCGGCGGCATACGCAGTATTTT
CASSPPGERRHTQYF
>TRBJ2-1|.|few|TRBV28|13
TGTGCCAGCATGAGACAGAACTACAATGAGCAGTTCTTC
CASMRQNYNEQFF
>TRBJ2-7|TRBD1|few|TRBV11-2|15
TGTGCCAGCAGCTACACTGGGACAGGGATCCACGAGCAGTACTTC
CASSYTGTGIHEQYF
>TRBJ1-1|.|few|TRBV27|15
TGTGCCAGCAGCCTCTCAACACGGGGGAACACTGAAGCTTTCTTT
CASSLSTRGNTEAFF
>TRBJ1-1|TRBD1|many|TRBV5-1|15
TGCGCCAGCAGCCTTTCGGGACAGGGGTCCGCGAAAGCTTTCTTT
CASSLSGQGSAKAFF
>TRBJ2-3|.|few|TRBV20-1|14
TGCAGTGCTAGGATAACGCCGAGGACAGATACGCAGTATTTT
CSARITPRTDTQYF
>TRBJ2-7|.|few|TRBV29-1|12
TGCAGCGTTGAGTCCGGAGTCTACGAGCAGTACTTC
CSVESGVYEQYF
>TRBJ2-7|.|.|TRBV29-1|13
TGCAGCGTCCGGGACTCGAGCTCCTACGAGCAGTACTTC
CSVRDSSSYEQYF
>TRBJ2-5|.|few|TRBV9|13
TGTGCCAGCAGCGTAGGAATTAAAGAGACCCAGTACTTC
CASSVGIKETQYF
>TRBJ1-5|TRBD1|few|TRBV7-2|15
TGTGCCAGCAGCTTAGATGCAGGGGGAGGACAGCCCCAGCATTTT
CASSLDAGGGQPQHF
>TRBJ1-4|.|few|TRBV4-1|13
TGCGCCAGCAGCACTCAGGGTGATGAAAAACTGTTTTTT
CASSTQGDEKLFF
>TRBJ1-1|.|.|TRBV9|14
TGTGCCAGCAGCGCATCAAGGGAGAACACTGAAGCTTTCTTT
CASSASRENTEAFF